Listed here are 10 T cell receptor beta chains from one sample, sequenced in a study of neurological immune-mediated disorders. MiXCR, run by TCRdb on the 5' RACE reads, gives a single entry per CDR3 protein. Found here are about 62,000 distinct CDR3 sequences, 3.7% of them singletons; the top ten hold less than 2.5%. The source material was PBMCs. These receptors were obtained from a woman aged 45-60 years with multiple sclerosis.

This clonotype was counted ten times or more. The CDR3 DNA sequence: TGTGCCAGCAGTTACGGGGAGCTCGATGGGGCAGAAAAACTGTTTTTT. Encoded protein: CASSYGELDGAEKLFF. The V gene is TRBV6-6, the J gene TRBJ1-4; a possible D gene is TRBD1 (5 bases). V lost 2 bases, J lost 8 bases, and 18 bases lay in between. CDR1 is MNHNY, CDR2 SVGAGI, per germline (reference sequence). The CDR3 has 16 amino acids.

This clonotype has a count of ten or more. CDR3 coding DNA: TGTGCCATACAAAGGGGAGCGGGACGCAGCGGCAATGAGCAGTTCTTC. This gives the protein CAIQRGAGRSGNEQFF. The chain has TRBV10-3 and TRBJ2-1, with 7 nucleotides matching TRBD2. V gave up 9 bases and J gave up 6 bases; unmatched junction bases: 17. The CDR3 is 16 amino acids. The V gene's germline CDR1 is ENHRY and CDR2 SYGVKD.

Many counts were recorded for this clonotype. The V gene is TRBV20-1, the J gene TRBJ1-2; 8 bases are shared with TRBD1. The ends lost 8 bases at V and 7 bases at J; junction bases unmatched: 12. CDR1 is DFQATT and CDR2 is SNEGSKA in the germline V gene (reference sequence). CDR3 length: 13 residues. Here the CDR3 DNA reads TGCAGTTCCTCCCGGGACAGGCGGCTTGGCTACACCTTC. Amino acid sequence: CSSSRDRRLGYTF.

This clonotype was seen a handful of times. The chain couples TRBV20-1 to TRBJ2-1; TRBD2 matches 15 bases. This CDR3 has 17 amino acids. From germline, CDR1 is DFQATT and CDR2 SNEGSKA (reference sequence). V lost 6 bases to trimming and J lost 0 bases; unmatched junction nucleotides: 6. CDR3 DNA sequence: TGCAGTGCAACCGGGACTAGCGGGGGGAGCTCCTACAATGAGCAGTTCTTC. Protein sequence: CSATGTSGGSSYNEQFF.

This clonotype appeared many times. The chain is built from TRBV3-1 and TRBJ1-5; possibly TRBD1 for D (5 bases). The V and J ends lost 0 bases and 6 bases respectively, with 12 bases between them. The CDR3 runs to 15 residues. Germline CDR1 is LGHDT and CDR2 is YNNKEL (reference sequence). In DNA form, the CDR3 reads TGTGCCAGCAGCCAAGAGGGGCAGCGAGCTCAGCCCCAGCATTTT. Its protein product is CASSQEGQRAQPQHF.

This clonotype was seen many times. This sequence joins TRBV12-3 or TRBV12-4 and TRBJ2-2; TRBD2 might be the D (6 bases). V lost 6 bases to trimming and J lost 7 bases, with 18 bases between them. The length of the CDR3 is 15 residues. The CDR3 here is CASRGDFPGSGELFF. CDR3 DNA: TGTGCCAGCAGGGGGGACTTCCCAGGTAGCGGGGAGCTGTTTTTT.

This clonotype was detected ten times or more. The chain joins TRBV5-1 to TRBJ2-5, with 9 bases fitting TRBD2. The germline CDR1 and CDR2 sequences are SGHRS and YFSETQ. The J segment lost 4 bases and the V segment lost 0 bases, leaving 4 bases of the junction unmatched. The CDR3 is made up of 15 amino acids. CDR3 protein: CASSLDSGSGETQYF. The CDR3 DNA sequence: TGCGCCAGCAGCTTGGATAGCGGGAGTGGAGAGACCCAGTACTTC.

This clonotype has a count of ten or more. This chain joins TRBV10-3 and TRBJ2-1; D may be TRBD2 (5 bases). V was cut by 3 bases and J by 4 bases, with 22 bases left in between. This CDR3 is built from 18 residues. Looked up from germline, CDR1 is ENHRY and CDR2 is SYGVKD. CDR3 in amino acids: CAISDDYQVSPNYNEQFF. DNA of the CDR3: TGTGCCATCAGTGATGACTACCAGGTCTCACCCAATTACAATGAGCAGTTCTTC.

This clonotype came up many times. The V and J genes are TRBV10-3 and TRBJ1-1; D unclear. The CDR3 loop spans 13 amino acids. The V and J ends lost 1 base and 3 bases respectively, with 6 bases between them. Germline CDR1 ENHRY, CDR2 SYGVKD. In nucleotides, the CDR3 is TGTGCCATCAGTGAGTTAAGGGACACTGAAGCTTTCTTT. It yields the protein CAISELRDTEAFF.

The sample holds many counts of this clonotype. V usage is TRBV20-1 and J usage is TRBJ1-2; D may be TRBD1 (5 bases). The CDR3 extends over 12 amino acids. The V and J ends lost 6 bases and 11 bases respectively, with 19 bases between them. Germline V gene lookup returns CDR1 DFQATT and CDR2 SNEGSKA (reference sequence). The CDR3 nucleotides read TGCAGTGCAAACCCCGGGACGCCGACTTACACCTTC. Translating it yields CSANPGTPTYTF.